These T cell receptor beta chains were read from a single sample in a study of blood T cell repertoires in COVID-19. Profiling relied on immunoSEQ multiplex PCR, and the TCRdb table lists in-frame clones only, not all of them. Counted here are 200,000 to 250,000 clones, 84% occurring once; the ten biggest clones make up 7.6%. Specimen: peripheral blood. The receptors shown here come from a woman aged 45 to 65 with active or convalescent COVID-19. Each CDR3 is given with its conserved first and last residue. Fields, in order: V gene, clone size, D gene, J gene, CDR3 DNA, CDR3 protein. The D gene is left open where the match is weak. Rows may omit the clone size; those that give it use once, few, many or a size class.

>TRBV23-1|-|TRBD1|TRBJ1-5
TGCGCCAGCAAACGGCGATTAAATGACAGGGCTTCTTTGCATCAGCCCCAGCATTTT
CASKRRLNDRASLHQPQHF
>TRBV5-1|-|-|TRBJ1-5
TGCGCCAGCAGCCCGCAGACAGGACCTAATCAGCCCCAGCATTTT
CASSPQTGPNQPQHF
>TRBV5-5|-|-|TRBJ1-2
TGTGCCAGCAGCTTGAGGCAGGTATTATCCTCGAACTATGGCTACACCTTC
CASSLRQVLSSNYGYTF
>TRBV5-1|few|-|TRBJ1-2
TGCGCCAGCAGCTGGGGGCCAGGGCGCTATGGCTACACCTTC
CASSWGPGRYGYTF
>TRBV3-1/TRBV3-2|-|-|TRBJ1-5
TGTGCCAGCAGCCAAGGAGGGAATCAGCCCCAGCATTTT
CASSQGGNQPQHF
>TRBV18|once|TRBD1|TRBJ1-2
TGTGCCAGCTCACCAGACAGGGGATATGGCTACACCTTC
CASSPDRGYGYTF
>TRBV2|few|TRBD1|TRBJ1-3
TGTGCCAGCAGGGAAACAGGGGCCGGAAACACCATATATTTT
CASRETGAGNTIYF
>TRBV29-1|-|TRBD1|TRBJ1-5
TGCAGCGTTGCAGGGGGAGTTAATCAGCCCCAGCATTTT
CSVAGGVNQPQHF
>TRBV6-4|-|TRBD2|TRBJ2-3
TGTGCCAGCAGCTTAGAGCGGGACACAGATACGCAGTATTTT
CASSLERDTDTQYF
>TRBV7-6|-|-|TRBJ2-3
TGTGCCAGCAGTCCAAGAGGACTGAATACGCAGTATTTT
CASSPRGLNTQYF
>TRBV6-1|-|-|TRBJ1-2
TGTGCCAGCAGTGAGACAGTAAACTATGGCTACACCTTC
CASSETVNYGYTF
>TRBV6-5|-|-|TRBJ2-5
TGTGCCAGCACCCTACGGGAGACCCAGTACTTC
CASTLRETQYF
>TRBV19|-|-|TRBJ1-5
TGTGCCAGTAGAGGAGGATCGGATACTTATCAGCCCCAGCATTTT
CASRGGSDTYQPQHF
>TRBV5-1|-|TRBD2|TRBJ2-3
TGCGCCAGCAGGGGGACTAGCGAGACAGATACGCAGTATTTT
CASRGTSETDTQYF
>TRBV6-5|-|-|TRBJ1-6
TGTGCCAGCACCCAGGGGTCCCTCAATTCACCCCTCCACTTT
CASTQGSLNSPLHF
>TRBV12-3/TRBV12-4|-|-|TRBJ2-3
TGTGCCAGCAACTTTTACCCCGATACGCAGTATTTT
CASNFYPDTQYF
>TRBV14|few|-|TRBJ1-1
TGTGCCAGCAGCCAAGAAGGTCTTTATTTCGCAGCCGAGGAGGCTTTCTTT
CASSQEGLYFAAEEAFF
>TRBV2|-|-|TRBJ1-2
TGTGCCAGCCAACGGACATATAGGGGCTACACCTTC
CASQRTYRGYTF
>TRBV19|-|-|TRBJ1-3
TGTGCCAGTAGTACCCCACTCTCTGGAAACACCATATATTTT
CASSTPLSGNTIYF
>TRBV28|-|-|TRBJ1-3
TGTGCCAGCAGCCCGAACCGGAGAGTAAGTGGAAACACCATATATTTT
CASSPNRRVSGNTIYF
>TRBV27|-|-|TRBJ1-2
TGTGCCAGCAGTCGGTTTCGGGGGGCCTTGGGCTACACCTTC
CASSRFRGALGYTF
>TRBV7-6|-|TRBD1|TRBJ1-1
TGTGCCAGCAGAAGACAGGGAGAGAACACTGAAGCTTTCTTT
CASRRQGENTEAFF
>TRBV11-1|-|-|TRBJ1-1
TGTGCCAGCAGCTTAGTGCCGGGATTCCCTGAAGCTTTCTTT
CASSLVPGFPEAFF
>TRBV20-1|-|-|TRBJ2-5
TGCAGTGTCCTGCAGCAAGAGACCCAGTACTTC
CSVLQQETQYF
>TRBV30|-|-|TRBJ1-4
TGTGCCTGGAGTTTCGGACAATCAAATGAAAAACTGTTTTTT
CAWSFGQSNEKLFF
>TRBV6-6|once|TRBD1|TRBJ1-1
TGTGCCAGCACTTTGGACAGGTACGATGAAGCTTTCTTT
CASTLDRYDEAFF
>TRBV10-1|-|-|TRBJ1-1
TGCGCCAGCAGCCTATCCCCCGGTACTGAAGCTTTCTTT
CASSLSPGTEAFF
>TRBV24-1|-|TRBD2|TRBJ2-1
TGTGCCACCAGTGATCCGGGACTAGGTTCGGTCTATGAGCAGTTCTTC
CATSDPGLGSVYEQFF
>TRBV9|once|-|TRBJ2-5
TGTGCCAGCAGCGCGCTGTCCATAGGGGAAGAGACCCAGTACTTC
CASSALSIGEETQYF
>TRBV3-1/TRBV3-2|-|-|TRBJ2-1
TGTGCCAGCAGCCAAGAAAATCTGCAGTTCTTC
CASSQENLQFF
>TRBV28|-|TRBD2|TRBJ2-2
TGTGCCAGCAGATTAGCGGGAGGTGGGGGCACCGGGGAGCTGTTTTTT
CASRLAGGGGTGELFF
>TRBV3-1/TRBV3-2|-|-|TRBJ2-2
TGTGCCAGCAGGCCTACAGGGCGGGACACCGGGGAGCTGTTTTTT
CASRPTGRDTGELFF
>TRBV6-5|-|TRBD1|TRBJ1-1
TGTGCCAGCAGCCTCACGGACAGGGACACTGAAGCTTTCTTT
CASSLTDRDTEAFF
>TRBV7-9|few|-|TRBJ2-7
TGTGCCAGCAGCCCGGACAGATACGAGCAGTACTTC
CASSPDRYEQYF